The 5 T cell receptor beta chains listed next were all sequenced from one sample in a study of cytomegalovirus exposure and HLA in healthy donors (dated by TCRdb to the late 2010s). Receptor amplification or capture employed the immunoSEQ multiplex PCR assay. For the multiplex PCR, a mixture combining 60 forward primers for TCR Vbeta segments and 13 reverse primers for TCR Jbeta segments was used. The table comes from immuneACCESS by way of TCRdb, which keeps in-frame sequences with V and J called. Part of the clones is missing from these tables; in studies checked, under half for an unresolved V gene and the rest for unknown reasons. Per the sample table, the count is around 130,000 clones. The ten largest clones capture 2% of the sample. The sequenced sample consisted of PBMCs. The receptors derive from a woman in her sixties or seventies in good health and CMV-seronegative.

V is TRBV2 and J is TRBJ2-3, with a weak D call TRBD2 (6 bases). Germline V lookup: CDR1 SNHLY, CDR2 FYNNEI. The CDR3 length is 15 residues. V was shortened by 4 bases and J by 0 bases, with 11 bases between the two germline ends. The CDR3 is CASSVFLASTDTQYF. Written as DNA, the CDR3 is TGTGCCAGCAGTGTTTTTCTAGCGAGCACAGATACGCAGTATTTT.

The chain employs TRBV28 and TRBJ2-7; 8 bases align to TRBD1. Germline assignment: CDR1 MDHEN and CDR2 SYDVKM. V lost 2 bases and J lost 3; bases outside the gene matches: 9. The CDR3 is made up of 16 amino acids. The DNA of the CDR3 is TGTGCCAGCAGTTTACCACCGGGACAGGCTGACTACGAGCAGTACTTC. The encoded protein is CASSLPPGQADYEQYF.

The chain joins TRBV5-5 to TRBJ2-7; D is uncertain. The CDR3 sequence is 15 residues long. Trimming cost V 3 bases and J 2 bases, with 15 bases left between them. The germline gives CDR1 SGHKS, CDR2 YYEKEE (reference sequence). The CDR3 sequence: CASSSLRTPPYEQYF. In nucleotides, the CDR3 is TGTGCCAGCAGCTCCCTTCGAACTCCCCCCTACGAGCAGTACTTC.

The chain couples TRBV28 to TRBJ2-1; TRBD2 might be the D (6 bases). Between the trimmed V and J ends, which lost 4 bases and 2 bases, there was a span of 15 bases. Germline-derived CDR1 and CDR2 are MDHEN and SYDVKM. The CDR3 is 16 amino acids. CDR3 nucleotide sequence: TGTGCCAGCAGTTACGGTCGGGGGAGGACCTACAATGAGCAGTTCTTC. Translating it yields CASSYGRGRTYNEQFF.

V and J are TRBV28 and TRBJ2-6; 9 positions agree with TRBD1. CDR3 length equals 19 residues. Germline V gives CDR1 MDHEN, CDR2 SYDVKM. Trimming took 7 bases from V and 0 from J; bases not matched to a gene: 13. Written as DNA, the CDR3 is TGTGCCAGCACTTCGAGCCCTGGGACAGGGAGCTCTGGGGCCAACGTCCTGACTTTC. It encodes CASTSSPGTGSSGANVLTF.